This T cell receptor beta chain was identified in a study of T cell responses to AZD1222 COVID-19 vaccine. Note on this clone: Its antigen is unidentified.

Germline V CDR1 and CDR2: MRHNA, SNTAGT. The CDR3 totals 13 residues. V dropped 5 bases and J dropped 6 bases, with 12 bases sitting between them. Study-level points and caveats: The donor cohort was predominantly white British with a female majority, and clonal diversity may have been underestimated. Across the whole spike, CD4 TCRs peaked at regions 160-218 and 743-854. Targeting of unmutated variant regions was reportedly seen in nearly half of spike-specific TCRs. Recipients of two AZD1222 doses showed rising Spike-specific TCR breadth and depth.

Profiling relied on immunoSEQ multiplex PCR, and the TCRdb table lists in-frame clones only, not all of them. The sample has about 100,000 clones; about 94% are singletons. The V and J genes are TRBV6-4 and TRBJ2-3; D is possibly TRBD2 (6 bases). The TCR sequence derives from an adult in good health. The sequencing used peripheral blood, collected on day 0 of AZD1222 vaccination. CDR3: CASSLLAGDTQYF. The CDR3 DNA reads TGTGCCAGCAGTCTACTAGCTGGGGATACGCAGTATTTT.